This T cell receptor beta chain was observed in a study of human T cells and chemical hapten exposure. At the level of the study: DPC 0.01% went on the upper back by patch test, with reading at 6 days.

Time point meaning: patch test 1, 2 weeks after DPC sensitization. The treatment here: therapeutic diphenylcyclopropenone sensitization with weekly scalp DPC. MiXCR, run by TCRdb on the RACE reads, gives a single entry per CDR3 protein. Of 300,000 to 450,000 distinct CDR3 sequences in the sample, 4.8% were seen once. This CDR3 comprises 15 residues. The V gene's germline CDR1 is SNHLY and CDR2 FYNNEI. The V gene lost 6 bases and the J gene lost 6 bases, with 19 bases spanning the gap. The clonotype originates from a woman between 45 and 65 years old with alopecia areata. Some clones in this sample may be carry-over from other donors' samples. Here the sequenced sample was whole blood, taken in connection with sensitization to the hapten diphenylcyclopropenone (DPC). V and J are TRBV2 and TRBJ2-3, with a tentative D call TRBD2 (6 bases). CDR3 bases: TGTGCCAGCAGGGGATCCGGGACTCCCGGGGATACGCAGTATTTT. This encodes CASRGSGTPGDTQYF.